This section outlines one T cell receptor (beta chain) sequence together with its context. This entry is derived from a study of control samples from healthy donors and cancer patients. Clones were read by immunoSEQ multiplex PCR, and TCRdb kept only the in-frame ones, dropping some. The repertoire includes around 80,000 clones, about 90% of them detected once, and about 5.5% sits in the top ten. The CDR3 spans 12 residues. Trimming shortened V by 0 bases and J by 15 bases, and 12 bases separated the two germline ends. From germline, CDR1 is LGHNA and CDR2 YNFKEQ. Material for sequencing was blood. The sequence derives from a man aged 50-59 years in good health. The chain links TRBV4-2 to TRBJ2-1; tentatively, D is TRBD2 (6 bases). CDR3 sequence: CASSQEGGNLFF. The CDR3 bases are TGTGCCAGCAGCCAAGAGGGGGGAAACCTGTTCTTC.